Sequencing of this T cell receptor (beta chain) was carried out in a study of T cell repertoires in cytomegalovirus infection. On this clonotype: The target antigen is unknown.

Using its own MiXCR run on the reads, TCRdb lists one record per CDR3 protein. The sample has 50,000 to 65,000 distinct CDR3 sequences; over 15% are singletons. Study findings and constraints: There were carriers of CMV plus the relevant HLA, and cumulative public TCR beta family frequency identified them. Predominance within the ex vivo response was attributable to HLA-C-restricted CMV-specific TCR beta clonotypes.

The source is a human donor in good health (CMV status not recorded). Some clones in this sample may be carry-over from other donors' samples. The starting material was CD8+ T cells from cultured PBMCs, obtained from culture after CMV antigen stimulation.

Written as DNA, the CDR3 is TGTGCCAGTAGTATAGACCGCAAAACTGAAGCTTTCTTT. It encodes CASSIDRKTEAFF. This sequence joins TRBV19 and TRBJ1-1; D gene uncertain. Germline CDR1 and CDR2: LNHDA and SQIVND (reference sequence). This CDR3 region has 13 residues. V was trimmed by 0 bases and J by 5 bases, leaving 7 bases between them.